This TCR beta chain was captured by sequencing in a study of monozygotic twins with inflammatory bowel disease. Study observations and caveats: Sharing of clonotypes with others was lower in IBD patients than in healthy twins, and this was especially so with disease activity.

A note on this clonotype: Its antigen is still unknown.

Samples each yielded cDNA through eight separate reactions. Reprocessing the 5' RACE reads, TCRdb reports a single entry for every CDR3 protein and omits DNA. The sample shows 330,000 or so distinct CDR3 sequences, and approximately 2% sits with its ten largest clones. This CDR3 is 11 amino acids long. Germline CDR1 KGHSH, CDR2 LQKENI. This receptor was obtained from a human donor with ulcerative colitis or Crohn's disease, or a healthy co-twin of an affected twin (not recorded which). Sequenced material: blood. The chain recombines TRBV18 with TRBJ2-5. The CDR3: CASSPLETQYF.